This TCR beta chain was profiled in a study of cytomegalovirus exposure and HLA in healthy donors. PCR amplification relied on 60 Vbeta primers (plus 13 Jbeta primers). This table comes from immunoSEQ multiplex PCR, and its TCRdb copy is limited to in-frame clones, with some not included. The repertoire holds about 140,000 clones, with roughly 82% as singletons. Study-level findings and limits: Reported performance of the classifier showed diagnosis of cytomegalovirus status with high specificity and sensitivity. Solely CMV serostatus was available to characterize immune exposure. Investigators reported 150 to 200 TCR beta chains as tied to cytomegalovirus. TCR beta chain V- and J-gene trimming was linked, in a later analysis, to a missense variant in DCLRE1C.

Trimming shortened V by 7 bases and J by 5 bases, and 17 bases separated the two germline ends. Germline CDR1 reads MNHNY; CDR2 reads SVGAGI (reference sequence). This CDR3 is built from 15 residues. About this clone: Its target is not known.

The clonotype was recovered from a man younger than 40 in good health and CMV-seronegative. The source material was PBMCs. This chain links TRBV6-6 with TRBJ2-2; D gene unclear. The CDR3 loop reads CASITRSTNTGELFF. CDR3 in DNA: TGTGCCAGCATCACCAGGTCAACAAATACCGGGGAGCTGTTTTTT.